One and the same sample provided the 15 T cell receptor beta chains below, sequenced in a study of shared clonotypes between healthy human individuals. Generated by immunoSEQ multiplex PCR, the TCRdb table keeps only in-frame clones and is missing some. This repertoire shows roughly 520,000 clones, about 96% found once; its top ten account for approximately 0.06%. The sample consisted of naive CD4+ T cells sorted from blood. Subset denoted: CD45RA+ positively selected. Receptor source: a woman in her 30s in good health.

The chain joins TRBV9 to TRBJ2-2; 7 bases line up with TRBD1. The length of the CDR3 is 15 residues. CDR1 is SGDLS, CDR2 YYNGEE, per germline. J gave up 1 base and V 3 bases, and 3 bases lay outside the gene matches. The CDR3: CASSASGGNTGELFF. CDR3 nucleotide sequence: TGTGCCAGCAGCGCCTCAGGGGGGAACACCGGGGAGCTGTTTTTT.

The chain links TRBV11-2 to TRBJ1-2, with D maybe TRBD1 (6 bases). The CDR3 covers 15 residues. V was shortened by 5 bases and J by 4 bases, with 17 bases between the two germline ends. CDR1 is SGHAT and CDR2 is FQNNGV in the germline V gene. Written as DNA, the CDR3 is TGTGCCAGCAGCCCACGGGGGGGCTCTATCTATGGCTACACCTTC. Translated, it gives CASSPRGGSIYGYTF.

This chain uses TRBV29-1 with TRBJ1-2; TRBD1 might be the D (6 bases). Germline V gene lookup returns CDR1 SQVTM and CDR2 ANQGSEA. The V end lost 7 bases, the J end lost 6 bases, and 18 bases lay between the germline ends. The CDR3 loop spans 13 amino acids. CDR3 sequence reads: CSERTGGRDGYTF. CDR3 nucleotides: TGCAGCGAGAGGACTGGGGGCAGAGATGGCTACACCTTC.

The chain joins TRBV5-4 to TRBJ1-1, with a weak D call TRBD1 (5 bases). The V and J ends lost 4 bases and 1 base respectively, with 14 bases between them. In germline, CDR1 is SGHNT, CDR2 YYREEE (reference sequence). The CDR3 extends over 15 amino acids. The DNA for the CDR3 is TGTGCCAGCAGCACGTCAGGGATTCGGAACACTGAAGCTTTCTTT. This gives the protein CASSTSGIRNTEAFF.

The rearrangement joins TRBV7-9 to TRBJ1-5; D is unresolved. CDR3 length: 15 residues. The V gene lost 1 base and the J gene lost 0 bases, with 7 bases spanning the gap. The germline V gene has CDR1 SEHNR and CDR2 FQNEAQ (reference sequence). Here the CDR3 DNA reads TGTGCCAGCAGCTTAGGGACCCATAGCAATCAGCCCCAGCATTTT. Its translation: CASSLGTHSNQPQHF.

The chain recombines TRBV27 with TRBJ2-5; TRBD2 matches at 10 bases. CDR1 is MNHEY and CDR2 is SMNVEV in the germline V gene (reference sequence). The trim removed 3 bases at V and 2 bases at J, leaving 9 bases unmatched. This CDR3 contains 17 residues. CDR3 nucleotide sequence: TGTGCCAGCAGTTTCAGGTCTAGCGGGAGTGGTCAAGAGACCCAGTACTTC. As protein: CASSFRSSGSGQETQYF.

The rearrangement uses TRBV4-1 and TRBJ1-3; 7 positions agree with TRBD1. The CDR3 is 17 residues long. V lost 4 bases to trimming and J lost 0 bases; unmatched junction nucleotides: 9. From germline, CDR1 is MGHRA and CDR2 YSYEKL. The chain's CDR3 is CASSPGQAKVSGNTIYF. The DNA for the CDR3 is TGCGCCAGCAGCCCCGGACAGGCAAAAGTCTCTGGAAACACCATATATTTT.

The rearrangement links TRBV2 to TRBJ2-6, with D unclear. This CDR3 has 15 residues. Per germline, CDR1 SNHLY and CDR2 FYNNEI. The V gene lost 5 bases and the J gene lost 2 bases, with 10 bases spanning the gap. The CDR3: CASSLYNTGANVLTF. CDR3 nucleotides: TGTGCCAGCAGTCTTTACAACACTGGGGCCAACGTCCTGACTTTC.

The V gene is TRBV6-5, the J gene TRBJ2-7; D is uncertain. Per germline, CDR1 MNHEY and CDR2 SVGAGI. V was clipped by 0 bases and J by 1 base, with 10 bases between them. The CDR3 loop spans 15 amino acids. The CDR3 loop is CASSYSPVASYEQYF. The CDR3 nucleotides are TGTGCCAGCAGTTACTCCCCCGTGGCTTCCTACGAGCAGTACTTC.

The rearrangement joins TRBV27 to TRBJ2-3; 10 bases line up with TRBD1. The CDR3 length is 14 residues. Germline trimming cut 5 bases from V and 3 bases from J; bases unmatched to any gene: 2. Germline-derived CDR1 and CDR2 are MNHEY and SMNVEV (reference sequence). CDR3 coding DNA: TGTGCCAGCAGTCAGGGACAGGGGACAGATACGCAGTATTTT. This sequence encodes CASSQGQGTDTQYF.

CDR3: CASSSWEGKNTEAFF. The CDR3 bases are TGTGCCAGCAGCTCCTGGGAGGGCAAGAACACTGAAGCTTTCTTT. The V gene is TRBV11-2, the J gene TRBJ1-1; no reliable D call. The V end lost 4 bases, the J end lost 1 base, and 13 bases lay between the germline ends. Germline assignment: CDR1 SGHAT and CDR2 FQNNGV. This CDR3 has 15 residues.

The chain uses TRBV4-1 and TRBJ1-4; tentatively, D is TRBD1 (5 bases). V shed 2 bases and J shed 0 bases, with 7 bases lying between them. Germline V gene sequence: CDR1 MGHRA, CDR2 YSYEKL. The CDR3 covers 15 residues. The CDR3 DNA reads TGCGCCAGCAGCCAACAGGGTTCAACTAATGAAAAACTGTTTTTT. Encoded protein: CASSQQGSTNEKLFF.

This sequence joins TRBV5-8 and TRBJ2-5, with 12 bases that match TRBD2. The CDR3 loop spans 15 amino acids. V lost 4 bases to trimming and J lost 2 bases; unmatched junction nucleotides: 3. Germline assignment: CDR1 SGHTS and CDR2 YDEGEE. The CDR3 sequence is CASSSGTSGQETQYF. The CDR3 DNA is TGTGCCAGCAGCAGCGGGACTAGCGGGCAAGAGACCCAGTACTTC.

This chain uses TRBV6-1 with TRBJ2-7; 9 nucleotides line up with TRBD1. Per the germline V gene, CDR1 is MNHNS and CDR2 is SASEGT. The CDR3 is made up of 16 amino acids. Germline trimming cut 1 base from V and 3 bases from J; bases unmatched to any gene: 7. The CDR3 DNA follows: TGTGCCAGCAGTGAAGAATCAACGACAGGGGGCTACGAGCAGTACTTC. It codes for CASSEESTTGGYEQYF.

The V and J genes are TRBV6-5 and TRBJ1-1; possibly TRBD1 for D (5 bases). The ends were cut back, 6 bases at V and 4 bases at J, with 18 bases in the middle. The CDR3 loop spans 15 amino acids. Germline CDR1 MNHEY, CDR2 SVGAGI. The CDR3 sequence: CASSSSGGVPTEAFF. As DNA, the CDR3 is TGTGCCAGCAGCTCCTCGGGGGGGGTCCCCACTGAAGCTTTCTTT.